The clone carrying this T cell receptor (beta chain) was seen a handful of times. Its antigen is as yet unknown. Stable disease denoted Graves' hyperthyroidism without ophthalmopathy progression within 18 months. Patients between 18 and 65 years old had hyperthyroidism, newly diagnosed and lasting under 2 months. Authors of the study amplified TCR beta CDR3 regions from RNA transcripts. Researchers ran a first-round RT-PCR on the TCR CDR3 using the HTBI primer set. MiXCR, applied by TCRdb to the multiplex PCR reads, yields one record per CDR3 protein. The sample lists around 690,000 distinct CDR3 sequences, 15% to 20% occurring once. The data are from a study of T cells in Graves' hyperthyroidism and ophthalmopathy. Study at large: Before treatment of any kind, peripheral blood was taken at initial diagnosis. Broader study findings: Appearing also in blood were most of the thyroid clonotypes expanded above 0.001.

CDR1 is SGHVS, CDR2 FQNEAQ, per germline. The CDR3 spans 18 residues. V was clipped by 1 base and J by 1 base; unmatched bases: 11. This TCR was recovered from a man aged 50-60 years with Graves' hyperthyroidism. The J gene is TRBJ2-5, the V gene TRBV7-8; 8 nucleotides match TRBD1. The sequenced sample was blood. CDR3 nucleotide sequence: TGTGCCAGCAGCTTAGGGGGTGAGGCAGGGGGCTTCCAAGAGACCCAGTACTTC. Translation gives CASSLGGEAGGFQETQYF.